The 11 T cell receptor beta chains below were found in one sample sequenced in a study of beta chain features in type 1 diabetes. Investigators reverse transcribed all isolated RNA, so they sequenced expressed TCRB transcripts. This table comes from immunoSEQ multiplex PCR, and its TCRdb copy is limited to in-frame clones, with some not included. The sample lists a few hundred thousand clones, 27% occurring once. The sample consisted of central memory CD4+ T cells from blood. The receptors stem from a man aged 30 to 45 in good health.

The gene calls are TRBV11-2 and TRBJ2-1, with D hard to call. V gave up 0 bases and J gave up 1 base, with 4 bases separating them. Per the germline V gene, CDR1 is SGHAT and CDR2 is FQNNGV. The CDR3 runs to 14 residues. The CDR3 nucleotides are TGTGCCAGCAGCTTAGAGCCGTCCTACAATGAGCAGTTCTTC. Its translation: CASSLEPSYNEQFF.

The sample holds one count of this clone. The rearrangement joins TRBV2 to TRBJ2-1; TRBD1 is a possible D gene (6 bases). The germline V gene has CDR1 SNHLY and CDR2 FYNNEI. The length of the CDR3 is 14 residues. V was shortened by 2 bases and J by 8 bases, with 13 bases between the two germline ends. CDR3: CASSEIQGNHEQFF. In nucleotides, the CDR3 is TGTGCCAGCAGTGAAATACAGGGCAACCATGAGCAGTTCTTC.

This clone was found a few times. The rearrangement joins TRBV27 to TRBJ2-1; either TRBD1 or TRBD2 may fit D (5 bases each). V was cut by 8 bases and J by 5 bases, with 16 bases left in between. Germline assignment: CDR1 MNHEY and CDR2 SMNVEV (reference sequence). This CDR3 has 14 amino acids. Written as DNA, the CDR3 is TGTGCCAGCCACCTCTTGGGGGATAACAATGAGCAGTTCTTC. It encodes CASHLLGDNNEQFF.

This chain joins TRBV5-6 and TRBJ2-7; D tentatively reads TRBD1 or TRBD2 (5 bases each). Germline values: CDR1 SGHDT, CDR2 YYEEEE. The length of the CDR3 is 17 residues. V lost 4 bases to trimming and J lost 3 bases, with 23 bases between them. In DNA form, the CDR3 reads TGTGCCAGCAGCCCACGACCCATCACAGGTCGGGGCTACGAGCAGTACTTC. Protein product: CASSPRPITGRGYEQYF.

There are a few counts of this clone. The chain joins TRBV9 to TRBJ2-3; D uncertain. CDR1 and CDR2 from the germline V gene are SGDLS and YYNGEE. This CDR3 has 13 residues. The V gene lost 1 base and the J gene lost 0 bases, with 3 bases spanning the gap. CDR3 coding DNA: TGTGCCAGCAGCGTAACAAGCACAGATACGCAGTATTTT. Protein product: CASSVTSTDTQYF.

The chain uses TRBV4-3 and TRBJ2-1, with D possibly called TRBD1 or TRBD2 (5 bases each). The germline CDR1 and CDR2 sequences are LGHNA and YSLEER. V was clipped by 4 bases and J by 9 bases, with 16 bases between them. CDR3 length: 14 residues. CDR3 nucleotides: TGCGCCAGCAGCCGGGGCGGGCAAGGCGGTGAGCAGTTCTTC. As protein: CASSRGGQGGEQFF.

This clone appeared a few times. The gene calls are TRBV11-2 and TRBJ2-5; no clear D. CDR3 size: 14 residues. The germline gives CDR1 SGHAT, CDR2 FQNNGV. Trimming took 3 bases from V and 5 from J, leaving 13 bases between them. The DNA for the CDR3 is TGTGCCAGCAGCTTCCCCCCCGAAGCGGAGACCCAGTACTTC. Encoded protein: CASSFPPEAETQYF.

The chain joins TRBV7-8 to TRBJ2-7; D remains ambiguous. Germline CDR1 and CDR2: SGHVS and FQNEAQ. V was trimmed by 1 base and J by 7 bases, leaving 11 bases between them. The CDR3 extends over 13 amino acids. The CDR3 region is CASSLGLQVEQYF. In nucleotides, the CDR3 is TGTGCCAGCAGCTTAGGACTCCAAGTAGAGCAGTACTTC.

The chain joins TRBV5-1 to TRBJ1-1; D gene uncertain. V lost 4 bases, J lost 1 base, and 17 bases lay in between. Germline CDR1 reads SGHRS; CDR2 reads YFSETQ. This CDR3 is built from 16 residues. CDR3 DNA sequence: TGCGCCAGCAGCCCCAATGAAGGGCGGAGGAACACTGAAGCTTTCTTT. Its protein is CASSPNEGRRNTEAFF.

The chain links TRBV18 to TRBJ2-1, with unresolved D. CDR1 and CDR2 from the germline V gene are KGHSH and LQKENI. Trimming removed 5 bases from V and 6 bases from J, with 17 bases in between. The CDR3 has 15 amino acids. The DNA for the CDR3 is TGTGCCAGCTCAGAGTTGGCCCAGGTTCGCAATGAGCAGTTCTTC. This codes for CASSELAQVRNEQFF.

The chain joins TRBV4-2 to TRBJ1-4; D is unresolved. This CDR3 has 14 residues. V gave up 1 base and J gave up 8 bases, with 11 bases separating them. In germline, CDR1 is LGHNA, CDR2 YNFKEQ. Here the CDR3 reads CASSQVRAGEKLFF. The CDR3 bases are TGTGCCAGCAGCCAAGTCCGCGCTGGAGAAAAACTGTTTTTT.